These 32 T cell receptor beta chains originate from one sample sequenced in a study of blood T cell repertoires in COVID-19. Assay used: immunoSEQ multiplex PCR; TCRdb lists only in-frame clones, some missing. The sample contains fewer than 80,000 clones, around nine tenths of which appear only once. Sequencing input: peripheral blood. The receptors come from a man aged 65 to 85 with acute or convalescent COVID-19.

V is TRBV6-6 and J is TRBJ1-4, with 9 positions matching TRBD1. Germline-derived CDR1 and CDR2 are MNHNY and SVGAGI (reference sequence). This CDR3 is 15 amino acids long. V lost 6 bases and J lost 7; bases outside the gene matches: 9. As DNA, the CDR3 is TGTGCCAGCAGCCAAGTGGGACAGGGCGGTGAAAAACTGTTTTTT. As protein: CASSQVGQGGEKLFF.

The chain employs TRBV15 and TRBJ2-5, with 7 bases aligning to TRBD1. Germline loops: CDR1 LNHNV, CDR2 YYDKDF (reference sequence). CDR3 length equals 15 residues. V dropped 2 bases and J dropped 4; count of bases not matched to a gene: 7. DNA of the CDR3: TGTGCCACCAGCAGAAGACAGGGATTGGGAGAGACCCAGTACTTC. Amino acids: CATSRRQGLGETQYF.

The chain joins TRBV5-1 to TRBJ2-5; 8 nucleotides align to TRBD1. CDR3 length: 14 amino acids. Looked up from germline, CDR1 is SGHRS and CDR2 is YFSETQ. J was trimmed by 2 bases and V by 4 bases; bases with no gene match: 4. The CDR3 DNA sequence: TGCGCCAGCAGCGCAGGGACAGGACAAGAGACCCAGTACTTC. This translates into CASSAGTGQETQYF.

The chain has TRBV3-1 (or the pseudogene TRBV3-2) and TRBJ2-1; a possible D gene is TRBD1 (6 bases). CDR3 length: 16 residues. The V and J ends lost 6 bases and 5 bases respectively, with 20 bases between them. CDR1 LGHDT and CDR2 YNNKEL come from the germline V gene (reference sequence). The CDR3 here is CASRKGRQVAHNEQFF. In DNA form, the CDR3 reads TGTGCCAGCAGGAAAGGACGACAGGTAGCCCACAATGAGCAGTTCTTC.

V usage is TRBV7-2 and J usage is TRBJ2-7, with 7 bases fitting TRBD1. Germline CDR1 and CDR2: SGHTA and FQGNSA. J lost 0 bases, V lost 1 base, and 0 bases had no gene match. CDR3 size: 14 residues. The CDR3 DNA sequence: TGTGCCAGCAGCTTAGGGGACAGCTCCTACGAGCAGTACTTC. Its protein product is CASSLGDSSYEQYF.

CDR3 protein: CASGRGTEDTEAFF. In DNA, the CDR3 is TGTGCCAGCGGCAGGGGGACAGAGGACACTGAAGCTTTCTTT. This chain connects TRBV28 to TRBJ1-1; TRBD1 matches at 7 bases. Germline values: CDR1 MDHEN, CDR2 SYDVKM. This CDR3 is built from 14 residues. J was trimmed by 3 bases and V by 8 bases; bases with no gene match: 9.

The chain combines TRBV4-2 with TRBJ1-1, with D perhaps TRBD1 (6 bases). Between the trimmed V and J ends, which lost 0 bases and 2 bases, there was a span of 10 bases. The CDR3 contains 15 residues. In germline, CDR1 is LGHNA, CDR2 YNFKEQ. Here the CDR3 DNA reads TGTGCCAGCAGCCAAGACGTACAGGGAAACACTGAAGCTTTCTTT. Translation gives CASSQDVQGNTEAFF.

The chain links TRBV5-1 to TRBJ1-1, with 7 positions matching TRBD1. Germline trimming cut 6 bases from V and 4 bases from J; bases unmatched to any gene: 9. CDR1 is SGHRS, CDR2 YFSETQ, per germline. The length of the CDR3 is 14 residues. In DNA form, the CDR3 reads TGCGCCAGCACCCCCGGGACAGCTCGCACTGAAGCTTTCTTT. Its translation: CASTPGTARTEAFF.

The genes are TRBV4-1 and TRBJ1-1; TRBD1 might be the D (6 bases). CDR3 size: 17 residues. V was cut by 7 bases and J by 0 bases, with 21 bases left in between. The germline CDR1 and CDR2 sequences are MGHRA and YSYEKL. CDR3 protein: CASTTGGAGRVNTEAFF. As DNA, the CDR3 is TGCGCCAGCACCACTGGGGGGGCAGGTCGGGTGAACACTGAAGCTTTCTTT.

This sequence joins TRBV5-1 and TRBJ2-6; tentatively, D is TRBD2 (5 bases). The germline V and J ends were trimmed by 4 bases and 0 bases, with 14 bases remaining between them. The CDR3 runs 17 residues. Germline lookup yields CDR1 SGHRS and CDR2 YFSETQ. CDR3 sequence: CASSQGLVSSGANVLTF. The CDR3 DNA sequence: TGCGCCAGCAGCCAAGGACTTGTCAGCTCTGGGGCCAACGTCCTGACTTTC.

This clone was observed a few times. The chain joins TRBV12-3 or TRBV12-4 to TRBJ2-7, with a weak D call TRBD1 (6 bases). The V and J ends lost 8 bases and 3 bases respectively, with 14 bases between them. The CDR3 extends over 13 amino acids. CDR3 in DNA: TGTGCCAGCTCTACAGGGTCGGGCTACGAGCAGTACTTC. Its translation: CASSTGSGYEQYF.

This clone showed up just a few times. This chain joins TRBV7-6 and TRBJ2-2; 9 bases are a match to TRBD2. Germline assignment: CDR1 SGHVS and CDR2 FNYEAQ. The V segment lost 10 bases and the J segment 6 bases; nucleotides outside the gene matches: 12. The CDR3 runs 15 residues. The CDR3 DNA sequence: TGTGCCACCGTGTCGGTTAGCGGGAGAGCCGGGGAGCTGTTTTTT. Translation: CATVSVSGRAGELFF.

V and J are TRBV18 and TRBJ1-2; 7 bases align to TRBD1. The V gene's germline CDR1 is KGHSH and CDR2 LQKENI. V dropped 6 bases and J dropped 2; count of bases not matched to a gene: 6. The CDR3 totals 14 residues. The CDR3 loop reads CASSSGTANYGYTF. The CDR3 region has the DNA TGTGCCAGCTCCTCCGGGACAGCAAACTATGGCTACACCTTC.

J is TRBJ2-1 and V is TRBV3-1 (or the pseudogene TRBV3-2); a possible D gene is TRBD1 (5 bases). CDR3 length: 16 residues. V lost 0 bases and J lost 9, with 18 bases in between. CDR1 is LGHDT and CDR2 is YNNKEL in the germline V gene (reference sequence). CDR3 coding DNA: TGTGCCAGCAGCCAAGACCGGACAATTTATCCGGCTGAGCAGTTCTTC. It specifies CASSQDRTIYPAEQFF.

The rearrangement uses TRBV6-6 and TRBJ2-7, with D possibly matching TRBD1 (8 bases). V gave up 10 bases and J gave up 0 bases, with 16 bases separating them. Germline V lookup: CDR1 MNHNY, CDR2 SVGAGI (reference sequence). The CDR3 extends over 14 amino acids. The CDR3: CATRAGQVSYEQYF. The DNA of the CDR3 is TGTGCCACTAGAGCGGGACAGGTCTCCTACGAGCAGTACTTC.

This sequence joins TRBV6-5 and TRBJ1-2, with TRBD1 matching over 7 bases. This CDR3 is 14 amino acids long. Germline CDR1 MNHEY, CDR2 SVGAGI. Losses at the gene ends were 7 bases for V and 3 bases for J; bases not matched to a gene: 8. CDR3 loop: CASNRQGGDYGYTF. The CDR3 region has the DNA TGTGCCAGCAACCGACAGGGTGGGGACTATGGCTACACCTTC.

The DNA for the CDR3 is TGTGCCAGCAGTTTCCTCGGGGGTCCCTGGGAGACCCAGTACTTC. Protein: CASSFLGGPWETQYF. The chain is built from TRBV27 and TRBJ2-5; tentatively, D is TRBD2 (6 bases). This CDR3 region has 15 residues. Germline V gives CDR1 MNHEY, CDR2 SMNVEV (reference sequence). V was shortened by 3 bases and J by 5 bases, with 16 bases between the two germline ends.

The chain links TRBV24-1 to TRBJ2-5; 7 positions agree with TRBD2. V shed 3 bases and J 2 bases; nucleotides not matched to a gene: 5. CDR3 length equals 15 residues. Looked up from germline, CDR1 is KGHDR and CDR2 is SFDVKD. CDR3 sequence reads: CATSDPTSVQETQYF. In nucleotides, the CDR3 is TGTGCCACCAGTGATCCCACTAGCGTACAAGAGACCCAGTACTTC.

The rearrangement uses TRBV2 and TRBJ2-5; D possibly corresponds to TRBD1 (7 bases). V gave up 2 bases and J gave up 7 bases, with 8 bases separating them. The CDR3 totals 12 residues. The germline V gene encodes CDR1 SNHLY and CDR2 FYNNEI. The CDR3 sequence: CASSEQGGTQYF. The DNA of the CDR3 is TGTGCCAGCAGTGAACAGGGGGGGACCCAGTACTTC.

V is TRBV6-5 and J is TRBJ1-1, with TRBD1 as a possible D gene (5 bases). Germline CDR1 MNHEY, CDR2 SVGAGI. The V end was cut by 4 bases, the J end by 4 bases, with 10 bases between. The CDR3 extends over 13 amino acids. CDR3 DNA: TGTGCCAGCAGTTTCGCAGGGCCCACTGAAGCTTTCTTT. Amino acid sequence: CASSFAGPTEAFF.

The V call is TRBV9, the J call TRBJ1-1, with D unclear. The length of the CDR3 is 16 residues. V lost 0 bases to trimming and J lost 1 base, with 13 bases between them. The germline CDR1 and CDR2 sequences are SGDLS and YYNGEE. The CDR3 sequence is CASSVESTVTNTEAFF. CDR3 coding DNA: TGTGCCAGCAGCGTAGAAAGTACGGTTACGAACACTGAAGCTTTCTTT.

The J gene is TRBJ2-1, the V gene TRBV25-1; 9 bases map to TRBD2. V was clipped by 2 bases and J by 8 bases; unmatched bases: 10. This CDR3 comprises 16 residues. Germline values: CDR1 MGHDK, CDR2 SYGVNS. The CDR3 is CASSEPSGTLRDEQFF. CDR3 nucleotides: TGTGCCAGCAGTGAACCTAGCGGGACCCTGCGGGATGAGCAGTTCTTC.

V and J are TRBV3-1 (or the pseudogene TRBV3-2) and TRBJ1-4, with D perhaps TRBD1 (6 bases). There are 13 residues in the CDR3. With 8 bases removed from V and 2 bases from J, the gap between germline ends came to 9 bases. CDR1 is LGHDT and CDR2 is YNNKEL in the germline V gene (reference sequence). The CDR3 DNA is TGTGCCAGCGGGGGGGCTACTAATGAAAAACTGTTTTTT. Protein sequence: CASGGATNEKLFF.

The rearrangement uses TRBV28 and TRBJ1-3, with 7 bases identical to TRBD1. Germline values: CDR1 MDHEN, CDR2 SYDVKM. This CDR3 comprises 17 residues. The ends lost 2 bases at V and 0 bases at J; junction bases unmatched: 7. CDR3 sequence: CASSLTGVINSGNTIYF. Written as DNA, the CDR3 is TGTGCCAGCAGTTTAACAGGGGTAATAAACTCTGGAAACACCATATATTTT. Drawing the rest from reference TRBV28 and TRBJ1-3, the complete variable domain is DVKVTQSSRYLVKRTGEKVFLECVQDMDHENMFWYRQDPGLGLRLIYFSYDVKMKEKGDIPEGYSVSREKKERFSLILESASTNQTSMYLCASSLTGVINSGNTIYFGEGSWLTVV.

This chain links TRBV2 with TRBJ2-7; tentatively, D is TRBD2 (5 bases). This CDR3 comprises 12 residues. V gave up 7 bases and J gave up 6 bases, with 13 bases separating them. CDR1 and CDR2 (germline): SNHLY, FYNNEI. The CDR3 nucleotides are TGTGCCAGCAAGTTATTAGAGGGCGAGCAGTACTTC. Translating it yields CASKLLEGEQYF.

The V call is TRBV19, the J call TRBJ2-7; TRBD1 aligns across 9 bases. This CDR3 has 12 amino acids. The germline V gene encodes CDR1 LNHDA and CDR2 SQIVND (reference sequence). J gave up 7 bases and V 10 bases, and 8 bases lay outside the gene matches. The CDR3 DNA follows: TGTGCCACCGCCGACAGGGGGTATGAGCAGTACTTC. Residues: CATADRGYEQYF.

The chain employs TRBV9 and TRBJ1-1; 10 nucleotides match TRBD1. The germline CDR1 and CDR2 sequences are SGDLS and YYNGEE. Losses at the gene ends were 0 bases for V and 3 bases for J; bases not matched to a gene: 8. The CDR3 totals 17 residues. The DNA of the CDR3 is TGTGCCAGCAGCGTAGGACAGGGGGCTTTTGAGGACACTGAAGCTTTCTTT. It encodes CASSVGQGAFEDTEAFF.

This clone showed up just a few times. The chain recombines TRBV6-1 with TRBJ2-7; TRBD1 aligns across 8 bases. CDR1 MNHNS and CDR2 SASEGT come from the germline V gene. Unmatched junction bases numbered 11, after V lost 2 bases and J lost 5 bases. This CDR3 is 16 amino acids long. The CDR3 DNA reads TGTGCCAGCAGTGAATCGCAAGACAGGGGAGTCCACGAGCAGTACTTC. It codes for CASSESQDRGVHEQYF.

This chain uses TRBV10-1 with TRBJ2-1; possible D gene TRBD2, 6 bases. The germline V and J ends were trimmed by 6 bases and 7 bases, with 16 bases remaining between them. The CDR3 is made up of 14 amino acids. CDR1 and CDR2 from the germline V gene are WNHNN and SYGVQD (reference sequence). The DNA for the CDR3 is TGCGCCAGCAGGAAGTCGGGGGATAGTAATGAGCAGTTCTTC. Translated, it gives CASRKSGDSNEQFF.

The J gene is TRBJ2-3, the V gene TRBV3-1 (or the pseudogene TRBV3-2); D gene ambiguous. Germline assignment: CDR1 LGHDT and CDR2 YNNKEL (reference sequence). This CDR3 contains 14 residues. Trimming left V 5 bases short and J 3 bases short, with 12 bases between. The CDR3 loop reads CASSYQPRTDTQYF. The CDR3 DNA is TGTGCCAGCAGCTACCAGCCGAGGACAGATACGCAGTATTTT.

V is TRBV29-1 and J is TRBJ2-3; 7 nucleotides agree with TRBD1. The CDR3 extends over 15 amino acids. The junction had 10 bases not matched to a gene; V was cut back by 5 bases and J by 2 bases. The germline V gene has CDR1 SQVTM and CDR2 ANQGSEA. Here the CDR3 reads CSVIFRTGATDTQYF. CDR3 nucleotide sequence: TGCAGCGTTATTTTTAGGACAGGCGCCACAGATACGCAGTATTTT.

This chain uses TRBV9 with TRBJ2-7; 11 bases line up with TRBD2. CDR3 length: 14 residues. Germline loops: CDR1 SGDLS, CDR2 YYNGEE. V trimming: 4 bases; J trimming: 7 bases; junction bases outside the gene matches: 7. The CDR3 here is CASSRLAGNGEQYF. The DNA for the CDR3 is TGTGCCAGCAGCCGACTAGCGGGGAATGGGGAGCAGTACTTC. The full variable domain, completed using reference TRBV9 and TRBJ2-7, is DSGVTQTPKHLITATGQRVTLRCSPRSGDLSVYWYQQSLDQGLQFLIQYYNGEERAKGNILERFSAQQFPDLHSELNLSSLELGDSALYFCASSRLAGNGEQYFGPGTRLTVT.